Here is one T cell receptor beta chain with its context. The antigen remains unidentified. Version v3.0 of the immunoSEQ assay ran at survey level. Measured with immunoSEQ multiplex PCR; TCRdb has only the in-frame clones, and not every one. This sample has 15,000 to 20,000 clones, with 70% to 85% found just once. This sample stems from a study of long-term antiretroviral therapy in people with HIV. Every specimen held between roughly 0.85-10 million cryopreserved PBMC. These were thawed and washed before DNA extraction. Whole-study findings and limits: Compared with controls, HIV repertoires showed narrower CDR3 length ranges. Clonal expansions arising prior to ART prevailed in the repertoire at every time point.

The clonotype originates from a man aged 18 to 30 with HIV. Sequences were derived from unsorted PBMCs, sampled 0.9 years after starting antiretroviral therapy.

CDR3 in amino acids: CASSLVGLRSDGYTF. The CDR3 DNA is TGTGCCAGCAGCTTAGTCGGTTTGAGGTCGGATGGCTACACCTTC. This chain uses TRBV13 with TRBJ1-2, with no clear D. Germline-derived CDR1 and CDR2 are PRHDT and FYEKMQ (reference sequence). Trimming pared 1 base from V and 6 bases from J, leaving 15 bases between. This CDR3 region has 15 residues.